This T cell receptor beta chain was sequenced during a study of blood T cell repertoires in COVID-19. Study in general: From the United States, Italy and Spain came samples of acute and convalescent COVID-19. Sample material is recorded as cDNA or gDNA derived from T cells, B-cell-depleted T cells, or PBMCs.

The CDR3 runs to 12 residues. Between the trimmed V and J ends, which lost 2 bases and 3 bases, there was a span of 4 bases. The germline CDR1 and CDR2 sequences are LGHDT and YNNKEL (reference sequence). Authors' analysis steps: By means of reference gene primer amplification, nucleated cell counts were estimated. Data came from immunoSEQ multiplex PCR; TCRdb stores just in-frame clones and leaves some out. For V, J and clone size, that table is used; D and trimming come from the DNA. The sample contains more than 140,000 clones, about 90% of which appear only once. J is TRBJ1-2 and V is TRBV3-1 (or the pseudogene TRBV3-2); no reliable D call. Sequenced material: peripheral blood. The TCR sequence derives from a woman aged 60-75 years with acute or convalescent COVID-19. The CDR3 protein is CASSQPYYGYTF. Here the CDR3 DNA reads TGTGCCAGCAGCCAACCCTACTATGGCTACACCTTC.